This is a list of T cell receptor beta chains from one sample in a study of blood T cell repertoires in COVID-19. Assay: immunoSEQ multiplex PCR; the TCRdb copy retains only in-frame clones and omits some. The sample records roughly 290,000 clones, 86% being singletons. Sequencing was carried out using peripheral blood. All receptors come from a woman aged 25 to 45 who had recovered from COVID-19. Both conserved end residues are part of each CDR3. D genes are given only for firm matches. The size of a clone is reported for some rows only, either as once, few or many, or as a class for expanded clones.

-	TRBV11-3	-	TRBJ2-1	CASSSGWREQFF	TGTGCCAGCAGCTCCGGATGGCGGGAGCAGTTCTTC
TRBD2	TRBV25-1	-	TRBJ2-2	CASSSGGAGTGELFF	TGTGCCAGCAGTAGCGGGGGGGCCGGCACCGGGGAGCTGTTTTTT
-	TRBV5-4	-	TRBJ2-1	CASSPLAGAPSDEQFF	TGTGCCAGCAGCCCTCTTGCAGGGGCCCCTTCGGATGAGCAGTTCTTC
TRBD1	TRBV28	-	TRBJ1-4	CASSASGQEEKLFF	TGTGCCAGCAGTGCCTCCGGACAGGAGGAAAAACTGTTTTTT
TRBD2	TRBV4-1	-	TRBJ2-1	CASSEAGGLLPEQFF	TGCGCCAGCAGCGAAGCGGGAGGGCTCCTCCCCGAGCAGTTCTTC
TRBD2	TRBV15	-	TRBJ2-1	CATSSKREGRRQFF	TGTGCCACCAGCAGCAAGCGGGAGGGCCGTCGACAGTTCTTC
TRBD1	TRBV6-5	-	TRBJ1-5	CASSLLQGYQPQHF	TGTGCCAGCAGCCTCTTACAGGGGTATCAGCCCCAGCATTTT
-	TRBV27	-	TRBJ2-7	CATAPAGSSYEQYF	TGTGCCACCGCTCCAGCGGGTAGCAGCTACGAGCAGTACTTC
TRBD1	TRBV2	-	TRBJ1-4	CATNTGQGNEKLFF	TGTGCCACCAATACCGGACAGGGAAATGAAAAACTGTTTTTT
-	TRBV12-3/TRBV12-4	-	TRBJ1-2	CASTPFGGGGYTF	TGTGCCAGCACCCCTTTTGGCGGGGGTGGCTACACCTTC
-	TRBV28	few	TRBJ1-3	CASSFPGISGNTIYF	TGTGCCAGCAGTTTTCCGGGAATCTCTGGAAACACCATATATTTT
-	TRBV4-1	-	TRBJ1-5	CASSQVPGGNQPQHF	TGCGCCAGCAGCCAAGTGCCAGGGGGCAATCAGCCCCAGCATTTT
-	TRBV5-1	once	TRBJ2-1	CASSPPTQGQFF	TGCGCCAGCAGCCCCCCTACACAGGGCCAGTTCTTC
-	TRBV11-3	-	TRBJ2-2	CASSLGARGTNTGELFF	TGTGCCAGCAGCTTAGGCGCGCGGGGCACGAACACCGGGGAGCTGTTTTTT
-	TRBV6-5	-	TRBJ2-5	CASSYSTAQETQYF	TGTGCCAGCAGTTACTCGACAGCTCAAGAGACCCAGTACTTC
-	TRBV7-9	-	TRBJ1-4	CASSSPAQDNEKLFF	TGTGCCAGCAGCTCCCCCGCGCAGGATAATGAAAAACTGTTTTTT
-	TRBV28	-	TRBJ2-3	CASSLPLRTQGCRSATQYF	TGTGCCAGCAGTTTGCCGTTACGCACACAGGGCTGCCGGTCAGCTACGCAGTATTTT
TRBD2	TRBV18	-	TRBJ2-2	CASQPSGSTGELFF	TGTGCCAGCCAACCCAGCGGGAGCACCGGGGAGCTGTTTTTT
TRBD1	TRBV5-1	-	TRBJ2-7	CASSQNQGQLRYEQYF	TGCGCCAGCAGCCAAAACCAGGGACAGCTTCGCTACGAGCAGTACTTC
-	TRBV6-5	-	TRBJ1-6	CASSYRGLGSPLHF	TGTGCCAGCAGTTACAGGGGCCTGGGTTCACCCCTCCACTTT
TRBD1	TRBV10-3	-	TRBJ1-2	CAISESSGTGGNGNYGYTF	TGTGCCATCAGTGAGTCGTCCGGGACAGGGGGTAACGGAAACTATGGCTACACCTTC
TRBD1	TRBV24-1	-	TRBJ1-5	CATSDGTGAGNQPQHF	TGTGCCACCAGTGACGGGACAGGGGCTGGCAATCAGCCCCAGCATTTT